This is a list of T cell receptor beta chains from one sample in a study of shared clonotypes between healthy human individuals. The table came from immunoSEQ multiplex PCR; TCRdb's copy has only in-frame clones and leaves some out. This repertoire shows 2 million to 3 million clones, 80% to 95% found once; its top ten account for approximately 0.36%. The sample was naive CD4+ T cells from PBMCs. The receptors originated from a man between 18 and 35 years old in good health. Some clones in this sample may be carry-over from other donors' samples. Both conserved end residues are part of each CDR3. D genes are given only for firm matches. For some rows the clone size is stated as once, few or many, or as a class when expanded; others skip it.

V gene	D gene	J gene	clone size	CDR3 protein
TRBV6-5	-	TRBJ2-7	-	CASSYASGRSYEQYF
TRBV21-1	-	TRBJ2-7	-	CASRPQPKGRTYEQYF
TRBV28	-	TRBJ1-1	-	CASTLSLNTEAFF
TRBV4-2	-	TRBJ1-5	-	CASSQDRDTQGRNQPQHF
TRBV20-1	-	TRBJ2-2	few	CSARWTGELFF
TRBV2	-	TRBJ2-5	-	CASRRTGVGLMETQYF
TRBV5-1	TRBD1	TRBJ2-4	-	CASSLTGGAKNIQYF
TRBV6-5	TRBD1	TRBJ1-1	-	CASSSRTGRTEAFF
TRBV6-6	TRBD2	TRBJ2-7	-	CASSYRRGAYEQYF
TRBV19	TRBD2	TRBJ2-1	-	CASKAKRASGFNEQFF
TRBV6-5	-	TRBJ2-7	-	CASSRSPPTYEQYF
TRBV5-4	-	TRBJ2-6	-	CASSLAGGPPTGANVLTF
TRBV19	-	TRBJ2-3	-	CASTTGDTDTQYF
TRBV29-1	-	TRBJ1-1	-	CSVPPAAGTEAFF
TRBV21-1	-	TRBJ2-7	-	CASSKPKTTLSTEQYF
TRBV5-1	-	TRBJ1-4	-	CASSLAHQGIGEKLFF
TRBV27	-	TRBJ2-7	-	CASSFGAPGLDGEQYF
TRBV27	TRBD2	TRBJ2-1	-	CASSTIAGRSYNEQFF
TRBV28	-	TRBJ2-5	once	CASSRGQGISTQYF
TRBV28	TRBD2	TRBJ2-1	-	CASSFPLFEREAASSYNEQFF
TRBV7-2	-	TRBJ1-2	-	CASSLGQINYGYTF
TRBV29-1	-	TRBJ1-1	-	CSAPRDLNTEAFF
TRBV13	-	TRBJ2-1	-	CASRLAVSSYNEQFF
TRBV7-8	-	TRBJ2-5	once	CASSLVWPPETQYF
TRBV4-1	-	TRBJ1-4	-	CASSQIGGRDNEKLFF
TRBV5-1	-	TRBJ1-1	-	CASSLGYGEATEAFF
TRBV5-1	TRBD1	TRBJ2-1	-	CASSFPGTGVNEQFF
TRBV18	-	TRBJ1-1	-	CASSAGLGNTEAFF
TRBV7-9	-	TRBJ2-3	-	CASSLEGDTQYF
TRBV7-2	TRBD1	TRBJ2-5	-	CASSYRQGQETQYF
TRBV6-5	-	TRBJ2-1	-	CASSYPLQEQFF
TRBV5-1	-	TRBJ2-2	-	CASSLPPSNTGELFF
TRBV5-1	TRBD1	TRBJ2-7	-	CASSSRQGSYEQYF
TRBV9	-	TRBJ1-2	once	CASSPLGVGVDGYTF
TRBV9	-	TRBJ2-7	-	CASSVQLTGVDEQYF
TRBV29-1	-	TRBJ2-5	-	CSAQRELRGTQYF
TRBV7-2	TRBD2	TRBJ2-3	-	CASSHDGGDTQYF
TRBV5-5	-	TRBJ1-5	-	CASSLVPGAVNNQPQHF
TRBV18	TRBD1	TRBJ1-2	-	CASSPSRTGLSYGYTF
TRBV5-8	-	TRBJ1-5	-	CASSSSPGGLWGGNQPQHF
TRBV6-1	-	TRBJ1-3	-	CASSEGAVGGTIYF
TRBV29-1	-	TRBJ2-3	-	CSAGWQGNTDTQYF
TRBV28	-	TRBJ1-2	-	CASVTPFLTDGYTF
TRBV28	TRBD1	TRBJ1-5	-	CASSLGDRERQPQHF
TRBV5-5	-	TRBJ1-5	-	CASSLVQGSNRNQPQHF
TRBV29-1	-	TRBJ2-3	-	CSAGGVLTDTQYF